These T cell receptor beta chains were read from a single sample in a study of technical replicates of blood from several donors. Measured with immunoSEQ multiplex PCR; TCRdb has only the in-frame clones, and not every one. The sample includes around 79,000 clones, approximately 94% seen only once; the top ten take 0.39%. Sequencing was performed on T cells isolated from PBMCs. The receptors stem from a human donor in good health. Each CDR3 is given with its conserved first and last residue. D genes are given only for firm matches. Where a row states a size, it is once, few, many or the class of an expanded clone; other rows omit it.

j_call: TRBJ1-5; cdr3_length: 15; clone_size: -; d_call: TRBD1; v_call: TRBV19; cdr3_aa: CASRGTGRDNQPQHF; cdr3_nt: TGTGCCAGTAGAGGGACAGGGCGGGACAATCAGCCCCAGCATTTT
j_call: TRBJ2-2; cdr3_length: 14; clone_size: few; d_call: -; v_call: TRBV4-3; cdr3_aa: CASSQRGLTGELFF; cdr3_nt: TGCGCCAGCAGCCAAAGAGGGCTCACCGGGGAGCTGTTTTTT
j_call: TRBJ2-7; cdr3_length: 14; clone_size: -; d_call: TRBD1; v_call: TRBV9; cdr3_aa: CASSGDRGRYEQYF; cdr3_nt: TGTGCCAGCAGCGGGGACAGGGGCCGTTACGAGCAGTACTTC
j_call: TRBJ2-1; cdr3_length: 14; clone_size: -; d_call: TRBD1; v_call: TRBV28; cdr3_aa: CASNSGTGNNEQFF; cdr3_nt: TGTGCCAGCAACTCGGGGACAGGGAACAATGAGCAGTTCTTC
j_call: TRBJ2-1; cdr3_length: 15; clone_size: -; d_call: TRBD2; v_call: TRBV2; cdr3_aa: CASTTGTSADNEQFF; cdr3_nt: TGTGCCAGCACCACCGGGACTAGCGCCGATAATGAGCAGTTCTTC
j_call: TRBJ2-2; cdr3_length: 13; clone_size: -; d_call: -; v_call: TRBV7-2; cdr3_aa: CASSYGEAGELFF; cdr3_nt: TGTGCCAGCAGCTACGGGGAGGCCGGGGAGCTGTTTTTT
j_call: TRBJ2-3; cdr3_length: 14; clone_size: once; d_call: TRBD1; v_call: TRBV28; cdr3_aa: CASSLDRETDTQYF; cdr3_nt: TGTGCCAGCAGTTTAGACAGGGAGACAGATACGCAGTATTTT
j_call: TRBJ2-2; cdr3_length: 17; clone_size: -; d_call: TRBD2; v_call: TRBV19; cdr3_aa: CASSKGLAGYNTGELFF; cdr3_nt: TGTGCCAGTAGTAAGGGGCTAGCGGGCTACAACACCGGGGAGCTGTTTTTT
j_call: TRBJ1-1; cdr3_length: 13; clone_size: -; d_call: TRBD1; v_call: TRBV7-3; cdr3_aa: CASSPTGGTEAFF; cdr3_nt: TGTGCCAGCAGCCCGACAGGGGGTACTGAAGCTTTCTTT
j_call: TRBJ2-2; cdr3_length: 14; clone_size: once; d_call: -; v_call: TRBV6-6; cdr3_aa: CASSYSAWSGELFF; cdr3_nt: TGTGCCAGCAGTTACTCGGCCTGGTCTGGGGAGCTGTTTTTT
j_call: TRBJ2-7; cdr3_length: 13; clone_size: -; d_call: TRBD2; v_call: TRBV27; cdr3_aa: CASSPSDGGLQYF; cdr3_nt: TGTGCCAGCAGCCCTTCGGACGGGGGGTTGCAGTACTTC
j_call: TRBJ2-1; cdr3_length: 12; clone_size: -; d_call: -; v_call: TRBV9; cdr3_aa: CASSGQYNEQFF; cdr3_nt: TGTGCCAGCAGCGGACAGTACAATGAGCAGTTCTTC
j_call: TRBJ2-1; cdr3_length: 17; clone_size: -; d_call: TRBD1; v_call: TRBV15; cdr3_aa: CATSRGTGGRPYNEQFF; cdr3_nt: TGTGCCACCAGCAGAGGTACAGGGGGCCGCCCATACAATGAGCAGTTCTTC
j_call: TRBJ2-3; cdr3_length: 15; clone_size: -; d_call: TRBD2; v_call: TRBV9; cdr3_aa: CASSSRAGGSDTQYF; cdr3_nt: TGTGCCAGCAGCTCCAGAGCGGGAGGATCAGATACGCAGTATTTT
j_call: TRBJ1-2; cdr3_length: 14; clone_size: -; d_call: TRBD1; v_call: TRBV6-6; cdr3_aa: CASGPGGDFYGYTF; cdr3_nt: TGTGCCAGTGGTCCAGGGGGTGATTTCTATGGCTACACCTTC
j_call: TRBJ2-7; cdr3_length: 13; clone_size: once; d_call: -; v_call: TRBV11-3; cdr3_aa: CASSLYLSAEQYF; cdr3_nt: TGTGCCAGCAGTTTATATCTGAGTGCCGAGCAGTACTTC
j_call: TRBJ2-7; cdr3_length: 11; clone_size: -; d_call: -; v_call: TRBV7-2; cdr3_aa: CASSHSYEQYF; cdr3_nt: TGTGCCAGCAGCCACTCCTACGAGCAGTACTTC
j_call: TRBJ1-4; cdr3_length: 14; clone_size: -; d_call: -; v_call: TRBV5-6; cdr3_aa: CASSLGGVYEKLFF; cdr3_nt: TGTGCCAGCAGCTTAGGGGGAGTATATGAAAAACTGTTTTTT
j_call: TRBJ2-5; cdr3_length: 14; clone_size: -; d_call: TRBD2; v_call: TRBV6-1; cdr3_aa: CASSKAGGQETQYF; cdr3_nt: TGTGCCAGCAGTAAGGCGGGAGGTCAAGAGACCCAGTACTTC
j_call: TRBJ2-3; cdr3_length: 15; clone_size: -; d_call: -; v_call: TRBV5-1; cdr3_aa: CASTFRDSLTDTQYF; cdr3_nt: TGCGCCAGTACCTTTCGGGACTCCCTCACAGATACGCAGTATTTT
j_call: TRBJ2-5; cdr3_length: 14; clone_size: once; d_call: TRBD2; v_call: TRBV10-3; cdr3_aa: CAISGGGSLETQYF; cdr3_nt: TGTGCCATCAGTGGGGGAGGGTCCTTAGAGACCCAGTACTTC
j_call: TRBJ2-7; cdr3_length: 14; clone_size: -; d_call: TRBD2; v_call: TRBV13; cdr3_aa: CASSLRGAYYEQYF; cdr3_nt: TGTGCCAGCAGCTTGCGGGGGGCCTACTACGAGCAGTACTTC
j_call: TRBJ2-7; cdr3_length: 13; clone_size: -; d_call: -; v_call: TRBV29-1; cdr3_aa: CSVEGGPAYEQYF; cdr3_nt: TGCAGCGTTGAAGGCGGGCCGGCCTACGAGCAGTACTTC
j_call: TRBJ2-3; cdr3_length: 16; clone_size: -; d_call: TRBD2; v_call: TRBV25-1; cdr3_aa: CASSEYQRGLTDTQYF; cdr3_nt: TGTGCCAGCAGTGAATACCAGCGGGGGCTGACAGATACGCAGTATTTT
j_call: TRBJ2-1; cdr3_length: 15; clone_size: -; d_call: TRBD1; v_call: TRBV5-4; cdr3_aa: CASSNPQGASNEQFF; cdr3_nt: TGTGCCAGCAGTAACCCACAGGGGGCAAGCAATGAGCAGTTCTTC
j_call: TRBJ2-3; cdr3_length: 14; clone_size: -; d_call: -; v_call: TRBV5-1; cdr3_aa: CASSLVDNTDTQYF; cdr3_nt: TGCGCCAGCAGCTTGGTAGATAACACAGATACGCAGTATTTT
j_call: TRBJ1-1; cdr3_length: 11; clone_size: few; d_call: -; v_call: TRBV20-1; cdr3_aa: CSVDGGTEAFF; cdr3_nt: TGCAGCGTGGATGGAGGCACTGAAGCTTTCTTT
j_call: TRBJ2-7; cdr3_length: 17; clone_size: -; d_call: TRBD1; v_call: TRBV28; cdr3_aa: CASSLYLAGTGGNEQYF; cdr3_nt: TGTGCCAGCAGTTTATATCTCGCCGGGACAGGGGGGAACGAGCAGTACTTC
j_call: TRBJ1-5; cdr3_length: 14; clone_size: -; d_call: -; v_call: TRBV18; cdr3_aa: CASSPPGGAQPQHF; cdr3_nt: TGTGCCAGCTCACCACCGGGAGGGGCCCAGCCCCAGCATTTT
j_call: TRBJ2-1; cdr3_length: 14; clone_size: -; d_call: -; v_call: TRBV2; cdr3_aa: CASSNPGYEPEQFF; cdr3_nt: TGTGCCAGCAGCAATCCGGGATATGAACCTGAGCAGTTCTTC
j_call: TRBJ2-2; cdr3_length: 13; clone_size: few; d_call: -; v_call: TRBV9; cdr3_aa: CASSVDPSGELFF; cdr3_nt: TGTGCCAGCAGCGTAGATCCATCCGGGGAGCTGTTTTTT
j_call: TRBJ1-4; cdr3_length: 11; clone_size: -; d_call: -; v_call: TRBV11-2; cdr3_aa: CASSSIEKLFF; cdr3_nt: TGTGCCAGCAGCTCAATTGAAAAACTGTTTTTT
j_call: TRBJ2-1; cdr3_length: 15; clone_size: -; d_call: TRBD2; v_call: TRBV28; cdr3_aa: CASRLGLVEYNEQFF; cdr3_nt: TGTGCCAGCAGATTGGGACTAGTGGAGTACAATGAGCAGTTCTTC
j_call: TRBJ2-3; cdr3_length: 16; clone_size: -; d_call: -; v_call: TRBV21-1; cdr3_aa: CASSRPRTGRTDTQYF; cdr3_nt: TGTGCCAGCAGCAGACCTCGGACAGGGCGGACAGATACGCAGTATTTT
j_call: TRBJ2-1; cdr3_length: 15; clone_size: -; d_call: TRBD2; v_call: TRBV7-2; cdr3_aa: CASRLAGGYYNEQFF; cdr3_nt: TGTGCCAGCAGGTTAGCGGGAGGGTACTACAATGAGCAGTTCTTC
j_call: TRBJ2-6; cdr3_length: 20; clone_size: -; d_call: TRBD1; v_call: TRBV23-1; cdr3_aa: CASSQRSPGQGDSGANVLTF; cdr3_nt: TGCGCCAGCAGTCAACGAAGTCCGGGACAGGGAGACTCTGGGGCCAACGTCCTGACTTTC
j_call: TRBJ2-1; cdr3_length: 14; clone_size: -; d_call: -; v_call: TRBV27; cdr3_aa: CASSFPGRWNEQFF; cdr3_nt: TGTGCCAGCAGTTTCCCAGGGAGGTGGAATGAGCAGTTCTTC
j_call: TRBJ2-3; cdr3_length: 11; clone_size: -; d_call: -; v_call: TRBV25-1; cdr3_aa: CASSFTDTQYF; cdr3_nt: TGTGCCAGCAGCTTCACAGATACGCAGTATTTT
j_call: TRBJ2-7; cdr3_length: 15; clone_size: -; d_call: TRBD2; v_call: TRBV27; cdr3_aa: CASSKGTSGILEQYF; cdr3_nt: TGTGCCAGCAGTAAGGGGACTAGCGGGATCCTCGAGCAGTACTTC